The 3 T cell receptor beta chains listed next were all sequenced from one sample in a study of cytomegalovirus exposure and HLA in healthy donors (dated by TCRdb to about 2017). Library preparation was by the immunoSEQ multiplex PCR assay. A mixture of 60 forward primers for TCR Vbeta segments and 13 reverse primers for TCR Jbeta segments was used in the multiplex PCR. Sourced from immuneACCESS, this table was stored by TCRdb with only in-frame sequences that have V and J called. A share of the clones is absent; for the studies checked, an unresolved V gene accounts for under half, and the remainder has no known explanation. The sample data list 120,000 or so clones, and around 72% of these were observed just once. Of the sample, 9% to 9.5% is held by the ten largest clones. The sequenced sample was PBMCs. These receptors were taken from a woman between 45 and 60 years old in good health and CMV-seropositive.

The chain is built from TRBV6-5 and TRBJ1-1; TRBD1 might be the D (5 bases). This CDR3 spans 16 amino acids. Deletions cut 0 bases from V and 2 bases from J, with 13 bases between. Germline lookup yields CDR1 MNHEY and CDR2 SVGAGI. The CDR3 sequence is CASSYSQTVFNTEAFF. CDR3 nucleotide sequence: TGTGCCAGCAGTTACTCGCAGACAGTATTTAACACTGAAGCTTTCTTT.

CDR3 protein: CASSIVWQGDNGEAFF. The DNA for the CDR3 is TGTGCCAGTAGTATAGTTTGGCAGGGGGACAACGGTGAAGCTTTCTTT. The J gene is TRBJ1-1, the V gene TRBV19, with 7 bases fitting TRBD1. The ends lost 1 base at V and 7 bases at J; junction bases unmatched: 12. CDR3 length: 16 amino acids. CDR1 is LNHDA, CDR2 SQIVND, per germline (reference sequence).

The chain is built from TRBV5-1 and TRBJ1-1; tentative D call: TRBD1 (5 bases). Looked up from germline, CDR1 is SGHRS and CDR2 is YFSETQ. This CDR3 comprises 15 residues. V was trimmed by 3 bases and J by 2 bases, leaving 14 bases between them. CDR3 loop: CASSSLGHKNTEAFF. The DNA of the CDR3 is TGCGCCAGCAGCTCCCTTGGACACAAAAACACTGAAGCTTTCTTT.